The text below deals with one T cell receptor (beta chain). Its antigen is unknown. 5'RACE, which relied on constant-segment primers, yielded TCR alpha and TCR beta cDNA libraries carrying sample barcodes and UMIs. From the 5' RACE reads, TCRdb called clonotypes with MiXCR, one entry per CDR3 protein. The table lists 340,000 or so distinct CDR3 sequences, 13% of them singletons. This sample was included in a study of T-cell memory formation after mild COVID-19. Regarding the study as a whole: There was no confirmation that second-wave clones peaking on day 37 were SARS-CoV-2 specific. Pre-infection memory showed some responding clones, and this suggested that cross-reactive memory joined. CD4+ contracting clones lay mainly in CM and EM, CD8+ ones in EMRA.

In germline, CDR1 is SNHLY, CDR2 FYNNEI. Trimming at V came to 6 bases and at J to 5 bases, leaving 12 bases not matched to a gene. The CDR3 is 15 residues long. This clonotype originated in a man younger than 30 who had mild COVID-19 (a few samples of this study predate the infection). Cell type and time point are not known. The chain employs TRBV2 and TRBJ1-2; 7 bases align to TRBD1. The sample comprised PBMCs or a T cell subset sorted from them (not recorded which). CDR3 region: CASRLTGQAAYGYTF. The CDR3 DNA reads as TGTGCCAGCAGATTGACCGGACAGGCTGCTTATGGCTACACCTTC.